This T cell receptor beta chain was recorded in a study of Graves' ophthalmopathy and Graves' hyperthyroidism (dated by TCRdb to the late 2010s). Background for the entire study: Peripheral blood was collected at initial diagnosis, before any treatment. The study used signatures of the TCR beta repertoire to tell Graves' ophthalmopathy apart from Graves' hyperthyroidism and to predict which patients would progress to ophthalmopathy. In total, under 150 blood samples were TCR-sequenced: some 40 ophthalmopathy, approximately 75 hyperthyroidism and some 17 hyperthyroidism-to-ophthalmopathy patients. A discovery set of 100 or so patients (43 ophthalmopathy, 55 to 60 stable hyperthyroidism) was enrolled to explore V-J signatures distinguishing ophthalmopathy from hyperthyroidism. The independent validation cohort included 18 to 20 hyperthyroidism patients plus 17 patients who later progressed from hyperthyroidism to ophthalmopathy. In more than five hyperthyroidism patients, T-cell repertoires of thyroid tissue and blood were compared. After sampling, hyperthyroidism patients received methimazole starting at 30 mg daily, and ophthalmopathy patients received high-dose intravenous methylprednisolone. For training and testing, the roughly 97 patients in the discovery cohort were randomly divided in a 7:3 ratio. The paper as a whole reports these results and caveats: No statistical method was used to set the sample size in advance, and the investigators knew which group each participant was assigned to. Most expanded thyroid clonotypes with a frequency above 0.001 also appeared in blood, which suggests that blood repertoires may reflect the immune response in the thyroid. The 13-signature model separated ophthalmopathy from stable hyperthyroidism with approximately 85% sensitivity and roughly 84% specificity in cross-validation, and 80%/75% in the test set. In validation, the model predicted ophthalmopathy progression with less than 71% sensitivity and roughly 72% specificity; some twelve predicted patients were CT-confirmed with GO in a median of around 6 months.

Reading from cysteine to phenylalanine, the CDR3 counts 15 amino acids. The sequence is cut down to CDR3 DNA, 45 bases in frame from base 1. From the germline V gene, CDR1 is ENHRY and CDR2 is SYGVKD. V is trimmed back by 2 bases and J by 2 bases, and the junction contains 4 bases that no gene match accounts for. For repertoire sequencing, TCR beta CDR3 regions were amplified from RNA transcripts. HTBI primers and the Qiagen OneStep RT-PCR kit were used in a first-round RT-PCR, which was followed by a second-round multiplex PCR, size selection and purification. Libraries were sequenced on an Illumina HiSeq2000 using paired-end 100 bp reads. Concerning the study's data processing: SOAPnuke was used to process the reads, throwing out any read that had adapters, had uncalled bases, had a mean Phred below 15, or lacked an exact constant-primer or identifier match. COPE v1.2.5 was used to merge high-quality paired reads. Unique nucleotide sequences were defined as clonotypes and aligned to IMGT TRB V, D and J references using MiTCR v1.1. Only V-J combinations with frequency above 0.0001 were analysed, covering approximately 99% of repertoires. A TCR clonal expansion and chaos score per V-J combination was defined as the ratio of F50 clonal expansion to chaos observed in the TCRdist matrix. Features were reduced by Welch's t-statistics and random forest to 10 to 15 V-J combinations, which fed a naive Bayes classifier. The Morisita-Horn index was used to measure how similar the thyroid and blood repertoires were. The public reads were quality trimmed at Q25 with fastp and then assembled into clones with MiXCR by TCRdb, keeping productive beta chains. Duplicate CDR3 protein sequences are folded into a single record with the most common DNA and genes. In this record, the V and J calls reflect TCRdb's handling and not the investigators' own analysis. The sample contains over 500,000 distinct CDR3 sequences, about 20% of them found a single time. The leading ten clones occupy 7.1% of the sample.

Worth noting for this clonotype: Its cognate antigen has yet to be identified. No base-level quality is on record; no much larger clone is a single base apart.

Hyperthyroidism was defined as stable when no progression to ophthalmopathy occurred within 18 months of follow-up. Hyperthyroidism patients were newly diagnosed, were aged 18 to 65 years, and had a disease duration under 2 months. Anyone with other autoimmune diseases, uncontrolled infections, pregnancy or lactation was excluded from the study. Diagnosis was based on clinical symptoms, serum thyroxine, TRAb, thyroid ultrasound and orbital computed tomography. Ficoll-Paque density gradient centrifugation was used to isolate PBMCs from 10 ml of fresh peripheral blood. Trizol reagent was used to extract the total RNA, and its quality was then checked on an Agilent 2100 Bioanalyzer.

This TCR came from a woman aged 18-29 years with stable Graves' hyperthyroidism. Some clones in this sample may be carry-over from other donors' samples. Donor details come from another sample of the same person, matched by shared clones. The chain was built from TRBV10-3 and TRBJ2-7; 9 bases in the junction line up with TRBD2. Sequenced material: peripheral blood. The DNA sequence reads TGTGCCATCAGTGAGGGGCTAGCGGGGACCTACGAGCAGTACTTC. It translates to CAISEGLAGTYEQYF.